Here is one T cell receptor beta chain with its context. The data were obtained in a study of blood T cell repertoires in COVID-19. This CDR3 has 16 amino acids. Germline V lookup: CDR1 LNHDA, CDR2 SQIVND (reference sequence). V shed 5 bases and J shed 0 bases, with 14 bases lying between them. Data came from immunoSEQ multiplex PCR; TCRdb stores just in-frame clones and leaves some out. The data contain 120,000 to 150,000 clones, roughly 84% of them seen just once; the ten biggest clones take up 7% to 10%. This TCR was recovered from an older woman with acute or convalescent COVID-19. V is TRBV19 and J is TRBJ1-3; no firm D call. The sequenced material came from peripheral blood. CDR3 residues: CASSRNRGGSGNTIYF. As DNA, the CDR3 is TGTGCCAGTAGTCGAAACCGGGGAGGCTCTGGAAACACCATATATTTT.